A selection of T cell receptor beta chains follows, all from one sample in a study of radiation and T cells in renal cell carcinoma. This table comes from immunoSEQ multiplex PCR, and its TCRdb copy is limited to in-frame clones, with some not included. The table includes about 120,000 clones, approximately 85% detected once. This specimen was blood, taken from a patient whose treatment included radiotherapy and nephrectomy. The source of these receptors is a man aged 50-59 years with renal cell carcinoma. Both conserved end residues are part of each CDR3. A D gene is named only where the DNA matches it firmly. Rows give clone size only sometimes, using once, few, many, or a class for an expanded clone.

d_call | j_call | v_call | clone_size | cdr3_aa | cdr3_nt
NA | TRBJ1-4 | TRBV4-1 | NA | CASSQDDSVDEKLFF | TGCGCCAGCAGCCAAGACGACAGTGTCGATGAAAAACTGTTTTTT
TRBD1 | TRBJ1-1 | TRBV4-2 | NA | CASSQRQGGGTEAFF | TGTGCCAGCAGCCAAAGACAGGGAGGTGGGACTGAAGCTTTCTTT
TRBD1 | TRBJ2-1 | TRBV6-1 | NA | CASSDIGDRNFF | TGTGCCAGCAGTGATATTGGGGACAGAAACTTCTTC
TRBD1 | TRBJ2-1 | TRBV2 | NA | CASSVTDRGLDEQFF | TGTGCCAGCAGTGTCACGGACAGGGGCCTCGATGAGCAGTTCTTC
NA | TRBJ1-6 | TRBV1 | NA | CTSSQLRSGQQNSPLHF | TGCACCAGCAGCCAACTCAGGTCGGGACAGCAGAATTCACCCCTCCACTTT
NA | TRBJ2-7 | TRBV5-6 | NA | CATPPMVVADSYEQYF | TGTGCCACCCCGCCCATGGTAGTTGCGGATTCCTACGAGCAGTACTTC
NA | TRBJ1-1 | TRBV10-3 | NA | CAISEAGAGASAEAFF | TGTGCCATCAGTGAGGCAGGCGCGGGGGCGTCGGCTGAAGCTTTCTTT
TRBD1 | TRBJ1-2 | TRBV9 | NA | CASSDGTGGGNLGGYTF | TGTGCCAGCAGCGATGGGACAGGGGGCGGAAATTTGGGTGGCTACACCTTC
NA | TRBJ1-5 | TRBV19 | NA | CASSIEGDSQPQHF | TGTGCCAGTAGTATTGAGGGGGATAGTCAGCCCCAGCATTTT
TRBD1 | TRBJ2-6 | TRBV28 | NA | CASSFPGQAASGANVLTF | TGTGCCAGCAGTTTTCCGGGACAGGCGGCCTCTGGGGCCAACGTCCTGACTTTC
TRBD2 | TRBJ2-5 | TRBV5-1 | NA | CASSLARAGREETQYF | TGCGCCAGCAGCTTGGCCCGTGCCGGGAGGGAAGAGACCCAGTACTTC
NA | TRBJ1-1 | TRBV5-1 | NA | CASRLNSYTEAFF | TGCGCCAGCAGACTAAACAGCTACACTGAAGCTTTCTTT
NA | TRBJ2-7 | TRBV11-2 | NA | CASSLGQSSYEQYF | TGTGCCAGCAGCTTAGGACAGAGCTCCTACGAGCAGTACTTC
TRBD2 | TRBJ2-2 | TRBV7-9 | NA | CASSRSGGSTGELFF | TGTGCCAGCAGCCGATCAGGCGGGAGCACCGGGGAGCTGTTTTTT
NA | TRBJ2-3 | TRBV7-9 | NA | CASSRLTAGADTQYF | TGTGCCAGCAGCCGCTTAACCGCAGGGGCAGATACGCAGTATTTT
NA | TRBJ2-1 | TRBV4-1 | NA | CASSRTPGLPARGNEQFF | TGCGCCAGCAGCCGGACGCCGGGACTCCCTGCTCGAGGCAATGAGCAGTTCTTC
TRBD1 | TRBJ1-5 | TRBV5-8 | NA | CASSRVGGGAQPQHF | TGTGCCAGCAGCCGCGTGGGAGGGGGCGCACAGCCCCAGCATTTT
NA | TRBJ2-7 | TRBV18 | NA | CASSPLAQGHEQYF | TGTGCCAGCTCACCACTGGCTCAGGGCCACGAGCAGTACTTC
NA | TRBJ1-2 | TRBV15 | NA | CATSRDGMPYGYTF | TGTGCCACCAGCAGAGATGGGATGCCCTATGGCTACACCTTC
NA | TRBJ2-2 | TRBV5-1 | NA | CASSLAGDTGELFF | TGCGCCAGCAGCTTGGCAGGGGACACCGGGGAGCTGTTTTTT
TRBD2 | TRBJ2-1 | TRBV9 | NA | CASSVATGLADNEQFF | TGTGCCAGCAGCGTAGCTACGGGGCTAGCGGATAATGAGCAGTTCTTC
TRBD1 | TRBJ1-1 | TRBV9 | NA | CASSGTTGGTEAFF | TGTGCCAGCAGCGGGACCACAGGGGGCACTGAAGCTTTCTTT
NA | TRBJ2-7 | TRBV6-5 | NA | CASSYSTRTYEQYF | TGTGCCAGCAGTTACTCGACCAGGACCTACGAGCAGTACTTC
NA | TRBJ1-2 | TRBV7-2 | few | CASSLDGNYGYTF | TGTGCCAGCAGCTTAGACGGAAACTATGGCTACACCTTC
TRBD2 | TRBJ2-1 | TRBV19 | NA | CASSRIAGVPYNEQFF | TGTGCCAGTAGTAGGATAGCGGGAGTGCCCTACAATGAGCAGTTCTTC
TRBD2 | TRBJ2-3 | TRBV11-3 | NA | CASSDSGGDTQYF | TGTGCCAGCAGCGATTCGGGGGGAGATACGCAGTATTTT
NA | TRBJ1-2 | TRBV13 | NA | CASSPRTANYGYTF | TGTGCCAGCAGCCCCCGGACAGCTAACTATGGCTACACCTTC
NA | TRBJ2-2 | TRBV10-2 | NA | CASRGNPRSGELFF | TGCGCCAGCAGGGGTAACCCCCGGTCCGGGGAGCTGTTTTTT
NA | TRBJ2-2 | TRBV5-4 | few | CASSLNGGELFF | TGTGCCAGCAGCTTAAATGGCGGGGAGCTGTTTTTT
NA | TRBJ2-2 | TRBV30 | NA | CAWTQGAGELFF | TGTGCCTGGACCCAGGGAGCCGGGGAGCTGTTTTTT
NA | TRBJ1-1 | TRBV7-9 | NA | CASSRPGRGSNTEAFF | TGTGCCAGCAGCCGCCCGGGTCGGGGGTCGAACACTGAAGCTTTCTTT
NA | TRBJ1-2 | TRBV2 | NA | CASREGINYGYTF | TGTGCCAGCAGGGAGGGGATCAACTATGGCTACACCTTC
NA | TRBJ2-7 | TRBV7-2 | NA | CASSLGGSPRQYF | TGTGCCAGCAGCTTAGGCGGCTCGCCGAGGCAGTACTTC
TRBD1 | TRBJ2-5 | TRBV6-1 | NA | CASTGHRGETQYF | TGTGCCAGCACCGGCCACAGGGGGGAGACCCAGTACTTC
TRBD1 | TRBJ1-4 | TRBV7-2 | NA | CASSGQTGPNEKLFF | TGTGCCAGCAGCGGCCAGACAGGGCCTAATGAAAAACTGTTTTTT
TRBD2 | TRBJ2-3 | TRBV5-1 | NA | CASSPGLADGDTQYF | TGCGCCAGCAGCCCCGGACTAGCGGATGGAGATACGCAGTATTTT
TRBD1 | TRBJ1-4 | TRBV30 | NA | CAWQGQGLEKLFF | TGTGCCTGGCAGGGACAGGGCCTCGAAAAACTGTTTTTT
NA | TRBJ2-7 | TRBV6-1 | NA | CASSEVGGSHEQYF | TGTGCCAGCAGTGAAGTTGGAGGGTCCCACGAGCAGTACTTC
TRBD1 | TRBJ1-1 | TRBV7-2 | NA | CASSLGRQGRYTEAFF | TGTGCCAGCAGCTTAGGGAGACAGGGGAGGTACACTGAAGCTTTCTTT
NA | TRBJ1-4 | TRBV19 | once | CASSPLWGLANEKLFF | TGTGCCAGTAGCCCGCTTTGGGGCTTGGCTAATGAAAAACTGTTTTTT
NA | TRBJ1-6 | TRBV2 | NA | CASNLGEHGTLHF | TGTGCCAGCAATTTGGGGGAACACGGCACCCTCCACTTT
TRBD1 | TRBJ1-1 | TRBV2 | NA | CASRIPDRGPPEAFF | TGTGCCAGCAGGATTCCGGACAGGGGACCCCCTGAAGCTTTCTTT
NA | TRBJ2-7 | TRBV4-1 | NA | CASSQEGVGSYEQYF | TGCGCCAGCAGCCAAGAGGGGGTCGGCTCCTACGAGCAGTACTTC
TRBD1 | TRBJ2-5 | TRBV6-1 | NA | CATAKGAGTETQYF | TGTGCCACCGCAAAGGGGGCAGGGACGGAGACCCAGTACTTC
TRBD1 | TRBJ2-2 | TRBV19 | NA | CASSEYRGRTGELFF | TGTGCCAGTAGTGAATACAGGGGGCGGACCGGGGAGCTGTTTTTT